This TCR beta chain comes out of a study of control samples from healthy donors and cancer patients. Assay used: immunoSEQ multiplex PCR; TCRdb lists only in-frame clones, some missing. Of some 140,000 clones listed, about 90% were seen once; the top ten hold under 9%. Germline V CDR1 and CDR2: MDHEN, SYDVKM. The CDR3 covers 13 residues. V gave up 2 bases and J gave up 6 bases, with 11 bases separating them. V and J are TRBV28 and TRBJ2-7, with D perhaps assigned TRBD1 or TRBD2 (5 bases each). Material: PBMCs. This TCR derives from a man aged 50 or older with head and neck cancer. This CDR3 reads CASSLDQGAEQYF. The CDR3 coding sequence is TGTGCCAGCAGTTTAGACCAGGGAGCCGAGCAGTACTTC.